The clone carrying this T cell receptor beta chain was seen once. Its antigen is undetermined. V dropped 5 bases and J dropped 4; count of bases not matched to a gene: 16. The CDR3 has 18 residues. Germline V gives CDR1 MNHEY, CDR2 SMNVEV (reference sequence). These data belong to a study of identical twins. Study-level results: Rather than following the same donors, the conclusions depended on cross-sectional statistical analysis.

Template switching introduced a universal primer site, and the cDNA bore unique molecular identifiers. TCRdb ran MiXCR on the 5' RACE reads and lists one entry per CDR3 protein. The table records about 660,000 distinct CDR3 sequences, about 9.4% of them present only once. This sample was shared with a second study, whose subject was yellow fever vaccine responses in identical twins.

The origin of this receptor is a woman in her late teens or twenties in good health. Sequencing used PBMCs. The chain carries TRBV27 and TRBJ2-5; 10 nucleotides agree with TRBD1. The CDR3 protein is CASSSYRDRGSSTETQYF. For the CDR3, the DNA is TGTGCCAGCAGTAGCTACCGGGACAGGGGTTCTTCAACAGAGACCCAGTACTTC.